This T cell receptor (beta chain) was sequenced for a study of blood T cell repertoires in COVID-19. Study summary: The analysed material was cDNA or gDNA that came from T cells, B-cell-depleted T cells, or PBMCs.

Trimming cost V 0 bases and J 10 bases, with 10 bases left between them. The germline V gene encodes CDR1 SGHAT and CDR2 FQNNGV. There are 14 residues in the CDR3. Original processing notes: Estimated nucleated cell counts came from reference gene primer amplification. The repertoire was sequenced with immunoSEQ multiplex PCR; TCRdb's copy has only in-frame clones and lacks some. V, J and clone size are those of that table, while D and trimming were read from the DNA. In the table there are about 120,000 clones, 80% to 90% of which are singletons. Material for sequencing was peripheral blood. The V call is TRBV11-2, the J call TRBJ1-6; perhaps TRBD1 as D (6 bases). The TCR comes from a woman between 45 and 60 years old with acute or convalescent COVID-19. CDR3 DNA: TGTGCCAGCAGCTTAGATCCAGGGGTCTCACCCCTCCACTTT. It yields the protein CASSLDPGVSPLHF. The full variable domain, with the rest looked up from reference TRBV11-2 and TRBJ1-6, is EAGVAQSPRYKIIEKRQSVAFWCNPISGHATLYWYQQILGQGPKLLIQFQNNGVVDDSQLPKDRFSAERLKGVDSTLKIQPAKLEDSAVYLCASSLDPGVSPLHFGNGTRLTVT.